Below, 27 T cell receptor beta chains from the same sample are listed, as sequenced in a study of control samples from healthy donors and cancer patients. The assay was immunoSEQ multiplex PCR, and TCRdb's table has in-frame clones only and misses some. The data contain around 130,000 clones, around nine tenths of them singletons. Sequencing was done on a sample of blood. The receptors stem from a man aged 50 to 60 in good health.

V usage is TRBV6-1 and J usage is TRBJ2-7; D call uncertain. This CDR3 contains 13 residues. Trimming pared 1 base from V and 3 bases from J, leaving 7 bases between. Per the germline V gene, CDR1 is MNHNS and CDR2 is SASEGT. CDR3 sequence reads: CASSEDLGYEQYF. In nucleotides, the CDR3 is TGTGCCAGCAGTGAAGATTTAGGCTACGAGCAGTACTTC.

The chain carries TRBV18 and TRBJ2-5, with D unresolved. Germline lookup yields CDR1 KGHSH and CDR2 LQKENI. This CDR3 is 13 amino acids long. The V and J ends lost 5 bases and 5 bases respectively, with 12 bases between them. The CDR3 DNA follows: TGTGCCAGCTCAGGTGTAGTCACGGAGACCCAGTACTTC. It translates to CASSGVVTETQYF.

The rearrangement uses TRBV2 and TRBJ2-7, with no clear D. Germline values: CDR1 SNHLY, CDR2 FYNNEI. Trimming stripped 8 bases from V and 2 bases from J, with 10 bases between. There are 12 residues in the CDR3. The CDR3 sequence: CASERGPYEQYF. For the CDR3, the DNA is TGTGCCAGCGAACGAGGCCCCTACGAGCAGTACTTC.

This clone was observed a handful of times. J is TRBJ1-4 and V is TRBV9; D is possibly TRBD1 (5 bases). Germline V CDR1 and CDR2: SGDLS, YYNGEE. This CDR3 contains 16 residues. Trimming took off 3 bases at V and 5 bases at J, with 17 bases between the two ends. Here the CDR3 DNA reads TGTGCCAGCAGCGCCCCCGGGGGGGTCCAGAATGAAAAACTGTTTTTT. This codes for CASSAPGGVQNEKLFF.

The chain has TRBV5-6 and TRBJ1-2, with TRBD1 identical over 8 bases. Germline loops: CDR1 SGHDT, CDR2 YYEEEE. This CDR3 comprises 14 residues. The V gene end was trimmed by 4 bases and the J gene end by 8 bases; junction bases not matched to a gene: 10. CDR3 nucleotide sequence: TGTGCCAGCAGCGACGCCGGACAGGGAGGCGGCTACACCTTC. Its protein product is CASSDAGQGGGYTF.

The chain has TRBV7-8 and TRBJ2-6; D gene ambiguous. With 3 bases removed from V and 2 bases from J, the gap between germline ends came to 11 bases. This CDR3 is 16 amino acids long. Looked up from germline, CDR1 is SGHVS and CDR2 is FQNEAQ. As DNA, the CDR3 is TGTGCCAGCAGCTTCCTAAGCTATGCTGGGGCCAACGTCCTGACTTTC. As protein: CASSFLSYAGANVLTF.

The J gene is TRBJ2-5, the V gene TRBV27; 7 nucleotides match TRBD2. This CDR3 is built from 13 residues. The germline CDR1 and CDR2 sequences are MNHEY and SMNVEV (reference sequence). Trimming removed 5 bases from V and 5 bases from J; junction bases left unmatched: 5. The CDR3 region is CASSRRGGETQYF. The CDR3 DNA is TGTGCCAGCAGTAGGAGGGGAGGGGAGACCCAGTACTTC.

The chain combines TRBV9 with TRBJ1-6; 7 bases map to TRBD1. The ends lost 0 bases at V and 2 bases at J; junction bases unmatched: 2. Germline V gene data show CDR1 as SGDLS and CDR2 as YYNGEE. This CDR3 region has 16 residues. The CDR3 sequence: CASSVGDSPYNSPLHF. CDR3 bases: TGTGCCAGCAGCGTAGGGGACAGCCCCTATAATTCACCCCTCCACTTT.

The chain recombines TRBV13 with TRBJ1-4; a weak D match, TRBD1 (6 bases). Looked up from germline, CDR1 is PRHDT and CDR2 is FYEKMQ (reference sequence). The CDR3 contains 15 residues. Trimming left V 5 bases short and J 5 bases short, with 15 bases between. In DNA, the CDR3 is TGTGCCAGCAGCACCGACAGGACGGGAAATGAAAAACTGTTTTTT. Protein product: CASSTDRTGNEKLFF.

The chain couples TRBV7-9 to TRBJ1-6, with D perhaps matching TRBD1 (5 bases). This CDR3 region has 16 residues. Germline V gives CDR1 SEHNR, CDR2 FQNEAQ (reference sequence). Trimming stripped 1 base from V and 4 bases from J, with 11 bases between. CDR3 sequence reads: CASSLDGHPYNSPLHF. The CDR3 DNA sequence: TGTGCCAGCAGCTTAGATGGACACCCTTATAATTCACCCCTCCACTTT.

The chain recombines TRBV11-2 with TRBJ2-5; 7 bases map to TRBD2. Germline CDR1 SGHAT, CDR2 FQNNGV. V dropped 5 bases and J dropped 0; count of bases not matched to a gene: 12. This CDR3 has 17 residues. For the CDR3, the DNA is TGTGCCAGCAGCCCGGGACTAATCTCCTCGTACCAAGAGACCCAGTACTTC. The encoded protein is CASSPGLISSYQETQYF.

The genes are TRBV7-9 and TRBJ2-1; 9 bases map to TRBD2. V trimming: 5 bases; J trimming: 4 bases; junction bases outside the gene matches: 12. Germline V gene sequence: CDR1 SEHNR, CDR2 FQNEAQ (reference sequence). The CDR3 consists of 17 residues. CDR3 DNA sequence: TGTGCCAGCAGCGTGGGGTCGGGGACTAGCACTTACAATGAGCAGTTCTTC. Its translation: CASSVGSGTSTYNEQFF. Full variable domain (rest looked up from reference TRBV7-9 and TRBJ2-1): DTGVSQNPRHKITKRGQNVTFRCDPISEHNRLYWYRQTLGQGPEFLTYFQNEAQLEKSRLLSDRFSAERPKGSFSTLEIQRTEQGDSAMYLCASSVGSGTSTYNEQFFGPGTRLTVL.

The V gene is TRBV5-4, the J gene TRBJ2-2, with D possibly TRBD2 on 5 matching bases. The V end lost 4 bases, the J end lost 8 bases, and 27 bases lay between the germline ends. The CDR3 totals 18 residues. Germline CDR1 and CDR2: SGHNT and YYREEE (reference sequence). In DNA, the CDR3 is TGTGCCAGCAGCAACATGCATGGTCCGGAGGCGTTCACAGGGGAGCTGTTTTTT. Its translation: CASSNMHGPEAFTGELFF.

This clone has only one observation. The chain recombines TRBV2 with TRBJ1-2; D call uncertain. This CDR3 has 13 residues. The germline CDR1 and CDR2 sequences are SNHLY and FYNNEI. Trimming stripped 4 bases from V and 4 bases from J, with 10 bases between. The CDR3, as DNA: TGTGCCAGCAGTGTTGGGGAAATCTATGGCTACACCTTC. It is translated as CASSVGEIYGYTF.

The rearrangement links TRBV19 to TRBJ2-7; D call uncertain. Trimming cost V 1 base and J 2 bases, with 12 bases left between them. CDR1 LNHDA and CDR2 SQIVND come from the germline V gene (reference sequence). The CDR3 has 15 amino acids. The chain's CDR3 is CASSIALAATYEQYF. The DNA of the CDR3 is TGTGCCAGTAGTATAGCGCTGGCAGCTACCTACGAGCAGTACTTC.

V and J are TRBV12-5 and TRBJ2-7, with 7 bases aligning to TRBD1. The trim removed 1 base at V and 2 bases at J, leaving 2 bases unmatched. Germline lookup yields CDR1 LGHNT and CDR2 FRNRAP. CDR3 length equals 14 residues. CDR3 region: CASGLGTGTYEQYF. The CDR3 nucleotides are TGTGCTAGTGGTTTGGGGACAGGAACCTACGAGCAGTACTTC.

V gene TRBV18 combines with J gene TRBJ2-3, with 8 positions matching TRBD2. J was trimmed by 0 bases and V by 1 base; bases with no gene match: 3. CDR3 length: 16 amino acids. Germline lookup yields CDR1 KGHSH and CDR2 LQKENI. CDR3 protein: CASSPRLATSTDTQYF. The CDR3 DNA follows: TGTGCCAGCTCACCACGACTAGCGACTAGCACAGATACGCAGTATTTT.

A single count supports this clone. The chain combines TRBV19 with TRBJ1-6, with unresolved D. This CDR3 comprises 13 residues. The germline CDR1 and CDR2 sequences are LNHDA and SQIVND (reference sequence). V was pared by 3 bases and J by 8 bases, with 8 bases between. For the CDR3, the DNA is TGTGCCAGTAGTATCTCATTTGATTCACCCCTCCACTTT. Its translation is CASSISFDSPLHF.

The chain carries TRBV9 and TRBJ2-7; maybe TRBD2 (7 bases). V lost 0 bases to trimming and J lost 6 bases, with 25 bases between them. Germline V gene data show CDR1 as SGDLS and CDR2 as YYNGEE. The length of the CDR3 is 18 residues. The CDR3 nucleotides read TGTGCCAGCAGCGTAGGTAGCGGCGGGGGCGCGTTCGGGGGCGAGCAGTACTTC. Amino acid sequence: CASSVGSGGGAFGGEQYF.

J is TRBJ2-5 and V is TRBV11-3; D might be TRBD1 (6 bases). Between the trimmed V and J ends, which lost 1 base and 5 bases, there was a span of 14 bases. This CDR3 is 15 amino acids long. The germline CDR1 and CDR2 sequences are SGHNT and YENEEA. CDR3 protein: CASSLGTGPRETQYF. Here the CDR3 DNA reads TGTGCCAGCAGCTTAGGTACAGGGCCGCGGGAGACCCAGTACTTC.

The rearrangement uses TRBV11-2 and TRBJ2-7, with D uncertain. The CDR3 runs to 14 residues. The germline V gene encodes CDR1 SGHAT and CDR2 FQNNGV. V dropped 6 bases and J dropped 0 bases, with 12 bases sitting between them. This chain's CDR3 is CASSPPTGSYEQYF. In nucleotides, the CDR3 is TGTGCCAGCAGTCCACCGACCGGCTCCTACGAGCAGTACTTC.

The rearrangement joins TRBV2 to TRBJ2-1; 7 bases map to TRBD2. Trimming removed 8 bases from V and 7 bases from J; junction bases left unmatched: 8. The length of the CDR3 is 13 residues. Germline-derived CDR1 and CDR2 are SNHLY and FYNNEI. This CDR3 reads CASGGVAGNEQFF. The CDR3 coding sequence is TGTGCCAGCGGGGGGGTTGCAGGGAATGAGCAGTTCTTC. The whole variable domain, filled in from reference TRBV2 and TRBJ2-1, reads EPEVTQTPSHQVTQMGQEVILRCVPISNHLYFYWYRQILGQKVEFLVSFYNNEISEKSEIFDDQFSVERPDGSNFTLKIRSTKLEDSAMYFCASGGVAGNEQFFGPGTRLTVL.

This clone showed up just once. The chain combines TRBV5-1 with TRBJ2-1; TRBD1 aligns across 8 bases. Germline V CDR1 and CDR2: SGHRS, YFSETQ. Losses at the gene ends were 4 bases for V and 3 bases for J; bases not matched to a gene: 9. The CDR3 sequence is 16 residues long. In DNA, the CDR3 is TGCGCCAGCAGCCCGCGAGGACAGGGCGGCTACAATGAGCAGTTCTTC. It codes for CASSPRGQGGYNEQFF. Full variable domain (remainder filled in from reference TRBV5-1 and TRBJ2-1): KAGVTQTPRYLIKTRGQQVTLSCSPISGHRSVSWYQQTPGQGLQFLFEYFSETQRNKGNFPGRFSGRQFSNSRSEMNVSTLELGDSALYLCASSPRGQGGYNEQFFGPGTRLTVL.

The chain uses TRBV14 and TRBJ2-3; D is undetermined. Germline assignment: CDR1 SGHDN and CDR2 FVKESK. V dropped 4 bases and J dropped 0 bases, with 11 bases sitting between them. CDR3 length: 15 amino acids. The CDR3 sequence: CASSPGRYSTDTQYF. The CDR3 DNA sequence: TGTGCCAGCAGCCCCGGACGATATAGCACAGATACGCAGTATTTT.

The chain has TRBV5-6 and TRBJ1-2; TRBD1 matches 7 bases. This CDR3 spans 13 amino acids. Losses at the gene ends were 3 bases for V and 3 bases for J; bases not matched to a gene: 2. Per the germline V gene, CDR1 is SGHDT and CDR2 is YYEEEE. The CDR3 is CASSSGTDYGYTF. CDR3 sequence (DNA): TGTGCCAGCAGCTCCGGGACAGACTATGGCTACACCTTC. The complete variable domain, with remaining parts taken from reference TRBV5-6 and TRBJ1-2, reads DAGVTQSPTHLIKTRGQQVTLRCSPKSGHDTVSWYQQALGQGPQFIFQYYEEEERQRGNFPDRFSGHQFPNYSSELNVNALLLGDSALYLCASSSGTDYGYTFGSGTRLTVV.

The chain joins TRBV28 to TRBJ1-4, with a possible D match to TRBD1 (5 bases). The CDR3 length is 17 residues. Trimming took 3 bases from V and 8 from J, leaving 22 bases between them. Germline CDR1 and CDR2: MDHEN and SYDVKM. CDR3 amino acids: CASSFSIQGGQKEKLFF. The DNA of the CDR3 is TGTGCCAGCAGTTTCTCGATTCAGGGTGGGCAAAAAGAAAAACTGTTTTTT. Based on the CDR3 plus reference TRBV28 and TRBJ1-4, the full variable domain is DVKVTQSSRYLVKRTGEKVFLECVQDMDHENMFWYRQDPGLGLRLIYFSYDVKMKEKGDIPEGYSVSREKKERFSLILESASTNQTSMYLCASSFSIQGGQKEKLFFGSGTQLSVL.

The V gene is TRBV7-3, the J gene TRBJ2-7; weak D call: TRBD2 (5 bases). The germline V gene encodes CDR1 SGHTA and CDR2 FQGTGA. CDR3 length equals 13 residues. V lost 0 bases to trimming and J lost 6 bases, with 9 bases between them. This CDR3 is CASSLTDFGEQYF. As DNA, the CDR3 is TGTGCCAGCAGCTTAACGGACTTCGGCGAGCAGTACTTC.